The next 9 T cell receptor beta chains were all read from a single sample in a study of tumour-infiltrating T cells in Burkitt lymphoma. Sequencing was performed with immunoSEQ multiplex PCR; in TCRdb, only in-frame clones are kept and a portion is missing. This sample has some 1,800 clones; under 20% occur once, and the top ten carry approximately 10%. The sequenced material came from tumor tissue. The receptors come from a human donor with diffuse large B-cell lymphoma.

The chain couples TRBV19 to TRBJ1-3; D unclear. Germline V gives CDR1 LNHDA, CDR2 SQIVND (reference sequence). The CDR3 contains 12 residues. With 6 bases removed from V and 8 bases from J, the gap between germline ends came to 11 bases. CDR3 sequence (DNA): TGTGCCAGTAGAGTAAGGCCGCACACCATATATTTT. Encoded protein: CASRVRPHTIYF.

There are a few counts of this clone. This rearrangement joins TRBV15 to TRBJ1-5; D perhaps matches TRBD1 (5 bases). The V gene lost 5 bases and the J gene lost 3 bases, with 11 bases spanning the gap. The CDR3 runs to 14 residues. In germline, CDR1 is LNHNV, CDR2 YYDKDF (reference sequence). The CDR3 DNA sequence: TGTGCCACCAGCGATCGGACAATCAATCAGCCCCAGCATTTT. It specifies CATSDRTINQPQHF.

This clone showed up just a few times. The same CDR3 is also encoded by other DNA sequences in this sample. V and J are TRBV4-3 and TRBJ2-2; D ambiguous. The CDR3 is 14 residues long. Per germline, CDR1 LGHNA and CDR2 YSLEER. Trimming shortened V by 1 base and J by 2 bases, and 5 bases separated the two germline ends. In DNA form, the CDR3 reads TGCGCCAGCAGCCAAGTCGGAAACACCGGGGAGCTGTTTTTT. Translating it yields CASSQVGNTGELFF.

The V call is TRBV7-9, the J call TRBJ1-2, with D uncertain. The V gene's germline CDR1 is SEHNR and CDR2 FQNEAQ (reference sequence). V was shortened by 2 bases and J by 2 bases, with 6 bases between the two germline ends. This CDR3 spans 13 amino acids. The CDR3: CASSLLKNYGYTF. CDR3 bases: TGTGCCAGCAGCTTATTGAAAAACTATGGCTACACCTTC.

This clone is labeled hyperexpanded. This chain uses TRBV19 with TRBJ1-2; D unclear. The V gene lost 5 bases and the J gene lost 2 bases, with 12 bases spanning the gap. Germline V gene sequence: CDR1 LNHDA, CDR2 SQIVND (reference sequence). This CDR3 has 14 residues. DNA of the CDR3: TGTGCCAGTAGTCCTCGGACGGGGAACTATGGCTACACCTTC. Translation: CASSPRTGNYGYTF.

The chain couples TRBV7-3 to TRBJ2-6; 7 nucleotides match TRBD1. Germline values: CDR1 SGHTA, CDR2 FQGTGA. The junction had 12 bases not matched to a gene; V was cut back by 4 bases and J by 0 bases. The CDR3 totals 19 residues. CDR3 amino acids: CASSYPGQKDGSGANVLTF. CDR3 nucleotides: TGTGCCAGCAGCTACCCGGGACAGAAGGATGGCTCTGGGGCCAACGTCCTGACTTTC.

This clone was picked up a small number of times. CDR3 DNA sequence: TGTGCCAGCAGAAAGGGAGGGTTCGGCTACACCTTC. It yields the protein CASRKGGFGYTF. The rearrangement links TRBV6-6 to TRBJ1-2; D is uncertain. The CDR3 has 12 residues. With 6 bases removed from V and 8 bases from J, the gap between germline ends came to 13 bases. Germline V CDR1 and CDR2: MNHNY, SVGAGI (reference sequence).

The CDR3 DNA reads as TGTGCCAGCAGCGAGGCCTATAGCTCCTATAATTCACCCCTCCACTTT. It translates to CASSEAYSSYNSPLHF. The chain joins TRBV7-8 to TRBJ1-6; D is unresolved. Germline V gives CDR1 SGHVS, CDR2 FQNEAQ. This CDR3 comprises 16 residues. Trimming took off 5 bases at V and 0 bases at J, with 11 bases between the two ends. Based on the CDR3 plus reference TRBV7-8 and TRBJ1-6, the full variable domain is GAGVSQSPRYKVAKRGQDVALRCDPISGHVSLFWYQQALGQGPEFLTYFQNEAQLDKSGLPSDRFFAERPEGSVSTLKIQRTQQEDSAVYLCASSEAYSSYNSPLHFGNGTRLTVT.

The rearrangement uses TRBV27 and TRBJ1-5; unclear D gene. V lost 3 bases and J lost 1, with 19 bases in between. The germline V gene encodes CDR1 MNHEY and CDR2 SMNVEV (reference sequence). This CDR3 is 18 amino acids long. CDR3 region: CASSLPGSSRISNQPQHF. The CDR3 region has the DNA TGTGCCAGCAGTTTGCCCGGATCCTCGAGAATCAGCAATCAGCCCCAGCATTTT.